Below are 14 T cell receptor beta chains sequenced from a single sample in a study of response to subunit inactivated influenza vaccine. From the RT-PCR reads, TCRdb called clonotypes with MiXCR, one entry per CDR3 protein. The table shows hundreds of thousands of distinct CDR3 sequences, with less than 10% occurring only once. The sequenced sample was PBMCs from blood, obtained about 23 months after vaccination. The receptors originated from a man in his fifties or sixties who received an inactivated influenza vaccine.

The genes are TRBV7-2 and TRBJ2-3; a weak D match, TRBD2 (5 bases). V lost 6 bases, J lost 0 bases, and 13 bases lay in between. Germline CDR1 and CDR2: SGHTA and FQGNSA. The CDR3 extends over 15 amino acids. CDR3 nucleotide sequence: TGTGCCAGCAGACTAAGCGGTACTAGCACAGATACGCAGTATTTT. Residues: CASRLSGTSTDTQYF.

The chain recombines TRBV12-3 or TRBV12-4 with TRBJ1-1; 10 nucleotides line up with TRBD1. CDR3 length: 15 amino acids. The J segment lost 5 bases and the V segment lost 5 bases, leaving 8 bases of the junction unmatched. The CDR3, as DNA: TGTGCCAGCAGTCCCCGGACAGGGGGAAGGACTGAAGCTTTCTTT. The encoded protein is CASSPRTGGRTEAFF.

This clonotype was counted many times. The chain links TRBV20-1 to TRBJ2-2; D is ambiguous. This CDR3 contains 12 residues. Trimming stripped 3 bases from V and 8 bases from J, with 10 bases between. Per germline, CDR1 DFQATT and CDR2 SNEGSKA (reference sequence). The CDR3 DNA is TGCAGTGCTAGGCCCCTTCTGGGGGAGCTGTTTTTT. This sequence encodes CSARPLLGELFF.

V is TRBV10-3 and J is TRBJ2-3; TRBD1 agrees at 12 bases. The CDR3 runs to 16 residues. Germline values: CDR1 ENHRY, CDR2 SYGVKD. V was clipped by 2 bases and J by 5 bases; unmatched bases: 5. The CDR3 loop reads CAISEPGDRGRDTQYF. The CDR3 nucleotides are TGTGCCATCAGTGAGCCGGGGGACAGGGGGCGAGATACGCAGTATTTT.

V and J are TRBV9 and TRBJ1-2; D gene ambiguous. Per germline, CDR1 SGDLS and CDR2 YYNGEE. Deletions cut 3 bases from V and 8 bases from J, with 23 bases between. This CDR3 spans 16 amino acids. The CDR3 loop is CASSAGLSGRPGGYTF. Written as DNA, the CDR3 is TGTGCCAGCAGCGCGGGCTTATCGGGCCGACCTGGAGGCTACACCTTC.

This chain links TRBV25-1 with TRBJ2-1; tentative D call: TRBD2 (6 bases). Germline CDR1 MGHDK, CDR2 SYGVNS. There are 15 residues in the CDR3. Trimming took 1 base from V and 6 from J, leaving 13 bases between them. CDR3 DNA sequence: TGTGCCAGCAGTGAATCGGGGGTCCTCGGCAATGAGCAGTTCTTC. As protein: CASSESGVLGNEQFF. Drawing the rest from reference TRBV25-1 and TRBJ2-1, the complete variable domain is EADIYQTPRYLVIGTGKKITLECSQTMGHDKMYWYQQDPGMELHLIHYSYGVNSTEKGDLSSESTVSRIRTEHFPLTLESARPSHTSQYLCASSESGVLGNEQFFGPGTRLTVL.

The chain couples TRBV12-3 or TRBV12-4 to TRBJ2-7, with 11 bases lining up with TRBD2. The CDR3 loop spans 17 amino acids. J was trimmed by 0 bases and V by 3 bases; bases with no gene match: 7. The CDR3 DNA sequence: TGTGCCAGCAGTTTTGCTAGCGGGGGGACGAGCTCCTACGAGCAGTACTTC. The encoded protein is CASSFASGGTSSYEQYF.

In this sample, this clonotype turned up many times. V is TRBV29-1 and J is TRBJ2-3; the match to TRBD2 covers 7 bases. The trim removed 4 bases at V and 10 bases at J, leaving 5 bases unmatched. Germline V CDR1 and CDR2: SQVTM, ANQGSEA. This CDR3 comprises 11 residues. The CDR3 here is CSVAPGLPQYF. The CDR3 nucleotides are TGCAGCGTTGCTCCGGGACTACCGCAGTATTTT.

Only a few counts were recorded for this clonotype. At one end, the junction sequence differs from germline, possibly due to a read error. The chain combines TRBV7-9 with TRBJ2-3; 7 nucleotides align to TRBD2. The CDR3 contains 15 residues. The germline CDR1 and CDR2 sequences are SEHNR and FQNEAQ (reference sequence). Here the CDR3 reads CASSLAVLITDTQYF. CDR3 bases: TGTGCCAGCAGCCTAGCGGTATTAATCACAGATACGCAGTATTTT.

There are many counts of this clonotype. This sequence joins TRBV5-1 and TRBJ2-1; D is possibly TRBD1 or TRBD2 (5 bases each). The length of the CDR3 is 16 residues. The germline gives CDR1 SGHRS, CDR2 YFSETQ. The V gene lost 0 bases and the J gene lost 4 bases, with 14 bases spanning the gap. CDR3 protein: CASSLGGGGTYNEQFF. The CDR3 DNA follows: TGCGCCAGCAGCTTGGGCGGTGGGGGAACTTACAATGAGCAGTTCTTC.

In this sample, this clonotype turned up many times. This chain connects TRBV3-1 to TRBJ2-2, with TRBD2 identical over 13 bases. This CDR3 contains 22 residues. V shed 0 bases, J shed 4 bases, and the junction held 17 bases outside the gene matches. Per germline, CDR1 LGHDT and CDR2 YNNKEL (reference sequence). CDR3 region: CASSQDRIEGLAGKMGTGELFF. The CDR3 bases are TGTGCCAGCAGCCAAGATAGGATTGAGGGACTAGCGGGAAAGATGGGCACCGGGGAGCTGTTTTTT.

The CDR3 region is CASSLGGPGGEAFF. CDR3 in DNA: TGTGCCAGCAGTTTAGGGGGTCCAGGGGGGGAAGCTTTCTTT. J is TRBJ1-1 and V is TRBV12-3 or TRBV12-4; 7 bases line up with TRBD1. V was pared by 1 base and J by 8 bases, with 7 bases of the junction left unmatched. This CDR3 is built from 14 residues.

This clonotype was counted many times. The V gene is TRBV14, the J gene TRBJ1-4; the match to TRBD1 covers 8 bases. This CDR3 has 13 amino acids. With V trimmed by 0 bases and J by 11 bases, 2 bases remained unmatched. CDR1 is SGHDN, CDR2 FVKESK, per germline. CDR3 loop: CASSQDRQGKLFF. The CDR3 DNA reads TGTGCCAGCAGCCAAGATCGACAGGGGAAACTGTTTTTT.

This clonotype was observed at least ten times. The rearrangement links TRBV12-3 or TRBV12-4 to TRBJ1-1; D not certain. The CDR3 sequence is 12 residues long. The ends were cut back, 4 bases at V and 7 bases at J, with 10 bases in the middle. CDR3 in amino acids: CASSYGLNEAFF. In DNA, the CDR3 is TGTGCCAGCAGTTACGGACTGAATGAAGCTTTCTTT.